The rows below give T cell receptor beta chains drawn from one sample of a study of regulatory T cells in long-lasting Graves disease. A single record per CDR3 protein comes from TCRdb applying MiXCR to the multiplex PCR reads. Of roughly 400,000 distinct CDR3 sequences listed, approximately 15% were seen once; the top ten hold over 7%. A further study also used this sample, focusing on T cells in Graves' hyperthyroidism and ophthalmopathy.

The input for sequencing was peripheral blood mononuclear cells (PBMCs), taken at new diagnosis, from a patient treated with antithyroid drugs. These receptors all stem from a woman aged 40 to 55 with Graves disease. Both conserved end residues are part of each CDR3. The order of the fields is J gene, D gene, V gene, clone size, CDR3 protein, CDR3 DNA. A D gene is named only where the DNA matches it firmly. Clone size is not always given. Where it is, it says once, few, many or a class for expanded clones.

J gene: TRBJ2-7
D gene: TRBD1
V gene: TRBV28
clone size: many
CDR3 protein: CASSPATGGYEQYF
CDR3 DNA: TGTGCCAGCAGCCCCGCGACAGGGGGCTACGAGCAGTACTTC

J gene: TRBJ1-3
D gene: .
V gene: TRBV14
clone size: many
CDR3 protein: CASRAAAGNTIYF
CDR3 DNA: TGTGCCAGCAGGGCAGCCGCTGGAAACACCATATATTTT

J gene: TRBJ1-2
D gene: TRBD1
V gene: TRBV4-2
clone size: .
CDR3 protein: CASRLGQGLGYGYTF
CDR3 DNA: TGTGCCAGCAGACTCGGACAGGGGTTGGGCTATGGCTACACCTTC

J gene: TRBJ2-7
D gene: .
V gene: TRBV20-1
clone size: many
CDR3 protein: CSAVSGYEQYF
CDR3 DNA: TGCAGTGCTGTTTCCGGCTACGAGCAGTACTTC

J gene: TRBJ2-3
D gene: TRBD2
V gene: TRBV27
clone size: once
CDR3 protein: CASRTTSGGVDTQYF
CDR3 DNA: TGTGCCAGCAGAACAACTAGCGGGGGTGTGGATACGCAGTATTTT

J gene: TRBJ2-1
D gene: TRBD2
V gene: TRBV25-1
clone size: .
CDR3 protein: CASSALGRGLATYNEQFF
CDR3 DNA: TGTGCCAGCAGTGCCCTAGGACGGGGACTAGCCACCTACAATGAGCAGTTCTTC

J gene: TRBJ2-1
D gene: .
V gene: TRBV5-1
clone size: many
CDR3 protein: CASSLGSSTSNEQFF
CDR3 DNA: TGCGCCAGCAGCTTGGGGAGTTCCACCTCCAATGAGCAGTTCTTC

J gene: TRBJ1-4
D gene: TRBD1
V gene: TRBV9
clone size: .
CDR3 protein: CASSPTGQNEKLFF
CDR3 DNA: TGTGCCAGCAGCCCAACGGGACAGAATGAAAAACTGTTTTTT

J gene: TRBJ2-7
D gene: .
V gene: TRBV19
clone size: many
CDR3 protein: CASSSRQAPYEQYF
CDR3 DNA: TGTGCCAGCAGCAGTAGACAGGCACCCTACGAGCAGTACTTC

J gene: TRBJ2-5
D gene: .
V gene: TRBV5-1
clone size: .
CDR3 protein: CASILDGQETQYF
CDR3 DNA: .

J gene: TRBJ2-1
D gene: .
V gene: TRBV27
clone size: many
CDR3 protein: CASSFGVAYNEQFF
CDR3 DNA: TGTGCCAGCAGTTTCGGGGTCGCCTACAATGAGCAGTTCTTC

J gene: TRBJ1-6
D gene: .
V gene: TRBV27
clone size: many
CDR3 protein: CASSLSGAGGNSPLHF
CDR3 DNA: TGTGCCAGCAGTTTATCAGGTGCAGGCGGTAATTCACCCCTCCACTTT

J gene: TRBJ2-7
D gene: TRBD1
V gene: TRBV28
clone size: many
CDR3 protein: CASTGTGPYEQYF
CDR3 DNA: TGTGCCAGCACGGGGACAGGGCCCTACGAGCAGTACTTC

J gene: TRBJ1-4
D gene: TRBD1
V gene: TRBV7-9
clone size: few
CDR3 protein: CASSGLMTRDSATNEKLFF
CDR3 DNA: TGTGCCAGCAGCGGCCTAATGACTCGGGACAGCGCAACTAATGAAAAACTGTTTTTC

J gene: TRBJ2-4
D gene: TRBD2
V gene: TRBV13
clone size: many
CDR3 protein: CASSSGLGNIQYF
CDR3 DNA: TGTGCCAGCAGTTCCGGACTAGGGAACATTCAGTACTTC

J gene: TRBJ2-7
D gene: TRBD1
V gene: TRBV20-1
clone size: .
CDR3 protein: CSARGDRNYEQYF
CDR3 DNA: TGCAGTGCTAGAGGGGACAGAAACTACGAGCAGTACTTC

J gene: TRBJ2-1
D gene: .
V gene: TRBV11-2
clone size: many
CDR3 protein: CASSLDLNSEQFF
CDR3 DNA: TGTGCCAGCAGCTTAGATCTCAACAGTGAGCAGTTCTTC

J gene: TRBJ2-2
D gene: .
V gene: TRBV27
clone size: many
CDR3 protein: CASRLTGLTGELFF
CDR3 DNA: TGTGCCAGCCGCTTAACAGGGCTCACCGGGGAGCTGTTTTTT

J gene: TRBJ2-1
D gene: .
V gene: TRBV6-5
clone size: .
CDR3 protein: CASGWNLFNEQFF
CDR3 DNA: TGTGCCAGCGGTTGGAATCTTTTCAATGAGCAGTTCTTC

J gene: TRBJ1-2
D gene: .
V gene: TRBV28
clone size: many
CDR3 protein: CASSFPAGYGYTF
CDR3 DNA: TGTGCCAGCAGTTTCCCGGCAGGCTATGGCTACACCTTC

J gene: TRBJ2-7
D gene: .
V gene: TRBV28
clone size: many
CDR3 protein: CASSLILAQSYEQYF
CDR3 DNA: TGTGCCAGCAGTTTAATCCTAGCGCAATCCTACGAGCAGTACTTC

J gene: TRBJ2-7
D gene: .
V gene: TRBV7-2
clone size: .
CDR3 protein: CASSLGGNDEQYF
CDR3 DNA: TGTGCCAGCAGCTTAGGAGGGAACGACGAGCAGTACTTC

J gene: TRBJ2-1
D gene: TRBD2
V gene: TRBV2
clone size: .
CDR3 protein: CASGTGTSGHNEQFF
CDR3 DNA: TGTGCCAGCGGCACCGGGACTAGCGGACACAATGAGCAGTTCTTC

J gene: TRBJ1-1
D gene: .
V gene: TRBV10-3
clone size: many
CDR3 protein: CATMSGWGNTEAFF
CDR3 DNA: TGCGCCACGATGTCAGGGTGGGGGAACACTGAAGCTTTCTTT

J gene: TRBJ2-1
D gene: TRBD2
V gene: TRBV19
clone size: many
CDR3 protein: CASSIDGLAESYNEQFF
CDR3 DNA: TGTGCCAGTAGTATAGATGGACTAGCGGAATCCTACAATGAGCAGTTCTTC

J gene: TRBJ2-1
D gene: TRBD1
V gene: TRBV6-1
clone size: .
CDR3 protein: CASNNVDRGTYNEQFF
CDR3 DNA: TGTGCCAGCAATAACGTGGACAGGGGTACCTACAATGAGCAGTTCTTC

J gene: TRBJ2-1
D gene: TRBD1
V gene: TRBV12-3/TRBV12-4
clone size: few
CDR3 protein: CASSPGGDRGYNEQFF
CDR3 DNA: TGTGCCAGCAGCCCTGGCGGGGACAGGGGTTACAATGAGCAGTTCTTC

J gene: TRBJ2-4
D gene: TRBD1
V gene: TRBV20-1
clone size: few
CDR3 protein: CSARTGRDIQYF
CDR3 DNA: TGCAGTGCAAGGACAGGGAGAGACATTCAGTACTTC

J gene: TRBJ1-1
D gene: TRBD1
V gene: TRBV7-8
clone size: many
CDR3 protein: CASSANLGQAVGNTEAFF
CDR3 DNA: TGTGCCAGCAGCGCGAACTTGGGACAGGCCGTGGGGAACACTGAAGCTTTCTTT

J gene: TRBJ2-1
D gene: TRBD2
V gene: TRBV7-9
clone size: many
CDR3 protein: CASSHLLGAGGPNEQFF
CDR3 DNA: TGTGCCAGCAGCCACCTACTCGGAGCGGGAGGGCCCAATGAGCAGTTCTTC

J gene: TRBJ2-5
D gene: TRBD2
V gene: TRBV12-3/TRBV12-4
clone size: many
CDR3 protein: CASSYPGTSGRLGETQYF
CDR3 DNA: TGTGCCAGCAGTTACCCCGGGACTAGCGGGAGGTTAGGTGAGACCCAGTACTTC

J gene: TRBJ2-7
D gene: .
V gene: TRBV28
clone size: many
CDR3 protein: CASSPRQWTYEQYF
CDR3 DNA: TGTGCCAGCAGTCCCCGGCAGTGGACCTACGAGCAGTACTTC

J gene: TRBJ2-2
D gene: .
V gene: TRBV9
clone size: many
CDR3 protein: CASSVVGMAATGELFF
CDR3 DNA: TGTGCCAGCAGCGTAGTCGGTATGGCGGCAACCGGGGAGCTGTTTTTT

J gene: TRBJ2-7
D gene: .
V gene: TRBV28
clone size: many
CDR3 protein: CASSDTSYEQYF
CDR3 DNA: TGTGCCAGCAGTGACACCTCCTACGAGCAGTACTTC

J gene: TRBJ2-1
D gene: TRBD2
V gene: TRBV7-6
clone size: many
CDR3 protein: CASSLAQKTSGRAHEQFF
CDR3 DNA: TGTGCCAGCAGCTTAGCTCAAAAGACTAGCGGGAGGGCTCATGAGCAGTTCTTC

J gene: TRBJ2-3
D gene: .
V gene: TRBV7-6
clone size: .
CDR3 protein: CASSLGDADTQYF
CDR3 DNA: TGTGCCAGCAGCTTAGGGGACGCAGATACGCAGTATTTT

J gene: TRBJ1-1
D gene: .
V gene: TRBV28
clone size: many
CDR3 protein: CASQRWNTEAFF
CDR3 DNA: TGTGCCAGCCAGAGATGGAACACTGAAGCTTTCTTT